This is a list of T cell receptor beta chains from one sample in a study of response to subunit inactivated influenza vaccine. MiXCR, applied by TCRdb to the RT-PCR reads, yields one record per CDR3 protein. Of 150,000 to 200,000 distinct CDR3 sequences listed, around 12% were seen once; the top ten hold approximately 32%. These same data were also listed under a study on T cells expressing NK-cell markers.

The starting material was CD8+ T cells sorted from PBMCs, obtained about 11 days after vaccination. These TCRs come from a man over 45 who received an inactivated influenza vaccine. The CDR3 runs from the conserved cysteine through the conserved F or W. The D gene is left open where the match is weak. Clone size is stated in some rows and not others, as once, few, many or a class when expanded.

cdr3_aa: CASSYSLWGAGEQFF; cdr3_nt: TGTGCCAGCAGTTACTCCCTATGGGGCGCCGGTGAGCAGTTCTTC; clone_size: -; d_call: -; v_call: TRBV6-2/TRBV6-3; j_call: TRBJ2-1
cdr3_aa: CASSVVWGTGAEAFF; cdr3_nt: TGTGCCAGCAGCGTAGTGTGGGGGACAGGCGCTGAAGCTTTCTTT; clone_size: -; d_call: TRBD1; v_call: TRBV9; j_call: TRBJ1-1
cdr3_aa: CASSPKGPPGAGELFF; cdr3_nt: TGTGCCAGCAGTCCCAAGGGCCCTCCAGGGGCCGGGGAGCTGTTTTTT; clone_size: few; d_call: -; v_call: TRBV12-3/TRBV12-4; j_call: TRBJ2-2
cdr3_aa: CASSLVQEGYEQYF; cdr3_nt: TGTGCCAGCAGCTTAGTACAGGAGGGCTACGAGCAGTACTTC; clone_size: few; d_call: -; v_call: TRBV7-6; j_call: TRBJ2-7
cdr3_aa: CASSFQGLETGELFF; cdr3_nt: TGTGCCAGCAGTTTCCAGGGGTTGGAGACCGGGGAGCTGTTTTTT; clone_size: -; d_call: -; v_call: TRBV28; j_call: TRBJ2-2
cdr3_aa: CASGTGQLSTDTQYF; cdr3_nt: TGTGCCAGCGGCACGGGACAGCTAAGCACAGATACGCAGTATTTT; clone_size: -; d_call: TRBD1; v_call: TRBV2; j_call: TRBJ2-3
cdr3_aa: CASSERTGEVDEQYF; cdr3_nt: TGTGCCAGCAGCGAGAGGACAGGGGAGGTAGACGAGCAGTACTTC; clone_size: -; d_call: TRBD1; v_call: TRBV9; j_call: TRBJ2-7
cdr3_aa: CASSQVFGQGNYGYTF; cdr3_nt: TGCGCCAGCAGCCAAGTTTTTGGGCAGGGGAACTATGGCTACACCTTC; clone_size: few; d_call: -; v_call: TRBV4-1; j_call: TRBJ1-2
cdr3_aa: CASSLAVSGLAETQYF; cdr3_nt: TGTGCCAGCAGCTTAGCTGTCAGCGGCCTAGCAGAGACCCAGTACTTC; clone_size: many; d_call: -; v_call: TRBV7-7; j_call: TRBJ2-5
cdr3_aa: CSARDSSGGNSYNEQFF; cdr3_nt: TGCAGTGCTAGAGATTCCAGCGGGGGGAACTCCTACAATGAGCAGTTCTTC; clone_size: few; d_call: TRBD2; v_call: TRBV20-1; j_call: TRBJ2-1
cdr3_aa: CAITRGGNEQFF; cdr3_nt: TGTGCCATAACCAGGGGAGGCAATGAGCAGTTCTTC; clone_size: many; d_call: -; v_call: TRBV12-3/TRBV12-4; j_call: TRBJ2-1
cdr3_aa: CASSSGTSGINEQFF; cdr3_nt: TGTGCCAGCAGCTCCGGGACTAGCGGTATCAATGAGCAGTTCTTC; clone_size: -; d_call: TRBD2; v_call: TRBV27; j_call: TRBJ2-1
cdr3_aa: CATSREKGTGSGTDTQYF; cdr3_nt: TGTGCCACCAGCAGAGAAAAGGGGACAGGGAGCGGGACAGATACGCAGTATTTT; clone_size: many; d_call: TRBD1; v_call: TRBV15; j_call: TRBJ2-3
cdr3_aa: CASSYSRTEAFF; cdr3_nt: TGTGCCAGCAGCTACTCGCGGACTGAAGCTTTCTTT; clone_size: -; d_call: -; v_call: TRBV5-6; j_call: TRBJ1-1
cdr3_aa: CSAQLSQGAYYEQYF; cdr3_nt: TGCAGTGCTCAGTTGAGTCAGGGGGCTTATTACGAGCAGTACTTC; clone_size: -; d_call: TRBD1; v_call: TRBV20-1; j_call: TRBJ2-7
cdr3_aa: CASSSFDRDPSYEQYF; cdr3_nt: TGTGCCAGCAGCTCCTTTGACAGGGACCCTTCCTACGAGCAGTACTTC; clone_size: -; d_call: TRBD1; v_call: TRBV11-2; j_call: TRBJ2-7
cdr3_aa: CASRDNGPAFF; cdr3_nt: TGTGCCAGCAGGGACAACGGTCCCGCTTTCTTT; clone_size: few; d_call: -; v_call: TRBV12-3/TRBV12-4; j_call: TRBJ1-1
cdr3_aa: CASSIAGELFF; cdr3_nt: TGTGCCAGCAGCATCGCCGGGGAGCTGTTTTTT; clone_size: few; d_call: -; v_call: TRBV7-2; j_call: TRBJ2-2
cdr3_aa: CSGAEGNEQFF; cdr3_nt: TGTTCAGGAGCGGAGGGCAATGAGCAGTTCTTC; clone_size: many; d_call: -; v_call: TRBV7-9; j_call: TRBJ2-1
cdr3_aa: CSVEAPDRLDEQYF; cdr3_nt: TGCAGCGTTGAAGCCCCGGACAGGCTCGACGAGCAGTACTTC; clone_size: -; d_call: TRBD1; v_call: TRBV29-1; j_call: TRBJ2-7
cdr3_aa: CASSPRPFEQFF; cdr3_nt: TGTGCCAGCAGCCCTAGACCCTTTGAGCAGTTCTTC; clone_size: -; d_call: -; v_call: TRBV7-8; j_call: TRBJ2-1
cdr3_aa: CSALRAQDTQYF; cdr3_nt: TGCAGTGCTCTGAGGGCCCAAGATACGCAGTATTTT; clone_size: -; d_call: -; v_call: TRBV20-1; j_call: TRBJ2-3
cdr3_aa: CASSLVFGTGTYEQYF; cdr3_nt: TGTGCCAGCAGTTTGGTTTTCGGGACTGGCACCTACGAGCAGTACTTC; clone_size: -; d_call: -; v_call: TRBV27; j_call: TRBJ2-7
cdr3_aa: CASSSTGDLNYGYTF; cdr3_nt: TGTGCCAGCAGCTCAACAGGGGATTTGAACTATGGCTACACCTTC; clone_size: many; d_call: TRBD1; v_call: TRBV7-9; j_call: TRBJ1-2
cdr3_aa: CASSPGGGTEAFF; cdr3_nt: TGTGCCAGCAGCCCCGGCGGTGGCACTGAAGCTTTCTTT; clone_size: many; d_call: -; v_call: TRBV28; j_call: TRBJ1-1
cdr3_aa: CASSYRLDPPYNEQFF; cdr3_nt: TGTGCCAGCAGTTACCGCCTCGACCCCCCCTACAATGAGCAGTTCTTC; clone_size: few; d_call: -; v_call: TRBV6-2/TRBV6-3; j_call: TRBJ2-1
cdr3_aa: CPSNPDPNEQFF; cdr3_nt: TGTCCCAGCAACCCCGACCCTAATGAGCAGTTCTTC; clone_size: once; d_call: -; v_call: TRBV2; j_call: TRBJ2-1
cdr3_aa: CASSSGTSPESEQYF; cdr3_nt: TGTGCCAGCAGTTCGGGGACTAGCCCGGAGTCCGAGCAGTACTTC; clone_size: many; d_call: TRBD2; v_call: TRBV27; j_call: TRBJ2-7
cdr3_aa: CASSTPGQNQPQHF; cdr3_nt: TGTGCCAGCAGCACTCCGGGTCAAAATCAGCCCCAGCATTTT; clone_size: -; d_call: -; v_call: TRBV7-9; j_call: TRBJ1-5
cdr3_aa: CASSPTSITGGTQYF; cdr3_nt: TGTGCCAGCAGTCCAACCTCCATAACGGGCGGGACCCAGTACTTC; clone_size: -; d_call: -; v_call: TRBV27; j_call: TRBJ2-5
cdr3_aa: CASSYIGPTDTQYF; cdr3_nt: TGTGCCAGCAGTTACATAGGTCCCACAGATACGCAGTATTTT; clone_size: many; d_call: -; v_call: TRBV6-5; j_call: TRBJ2-3